This T cell receptor beta chain was observed in a study of neurological immune-mediated disorders. Germline V gene data show CDR1 as WSHSY and CDR2 as SAAADI. Deletions cut 10 bases from V and 8 bases from J, with 14 bases between. This CDR3 comprises 11 residues. This clonotype was seen at least ten times. The cDNA came from 5'RACE, which used 10-nucleotide random UMIs. TCRdb fed the 5' RACE reads into MiXCR, producing one record per CDR3 protein. The sample yields 50,000 to 75,000 distinct CDR3 sequences, around 4% seen once. The rearrangement uses TRBV10-2 and TRBJ1-2, with a weak D call TRBD1 (6 bases). The sample comprised PBMCs. The TCR originated in a man aged 50-59 years with multiple sclerosis. In nucleotides, the CDR3 is TGCGCCACCCACAGGGAGGGGGGCTACACCTTC. Encoded protein: CATHREGGYTF.